This T cell receptor (beta chain) comes out of a study of blood T cell repertoires in COVID-19. The overall study: COVID-19 samples collected from the United States, Italy and Spain covered acute and convalescent phases.

Per the authors' pipeline: From reference gene primer amplification, estimates of nucleated cell counts were derived. The method was immunoSEQ multiplex PCR; TCRdb's version includes in-frame clones alone and lacks a portion of them. The V and J calls and clone size were taken over from that table, and D and trimming were inferred from the DNA. This table holds about 74,000 clones, 70% to 75% found once. The trim removed 5 bases at V and 5 bases at J, leaving 1 base unmatched. This CDR3 is 14 amino acids long. Germline loops: CDR1 SEHNR, CDR2 FQNEAQ (reference sequence). Specimen: peripheral blood. This clonotype originated in a man in his 70s with acute or convalescent COVID-19. The rearrangement uses TRBV7-9 and TRBJ2-7; TRBD2 matches 15 bases. CDR3 nucleotides: TGTGCCAGCAGCCGGACTAGCGGGAGGGACGAGCAGTACTTC. It specifies CASSRTSGRDEQYF. Complete variable domain (other parts from reference TRBV7-9 and TRBJ2-7): DTGVSQNPRHKITKRGQNVTFRCDPISEHNRLYWYRQTLGQGPEFLTYFQNEAQLEKSRLLSDRFSAERPKGSFSTLEIQRTEQGDSAMYLCASSRTSGRDEQYFGPGTRLTVT.